This T cell receptor (beta chain) was observed in a study of T cell responses to AZD1222 COVID-19 vaccine. The wider study: Both about-4-week and about-12-week second-dose recipients were combined. Study conclusions and caveats: At 160-218 and 743-854, vaccine-associated CD4 TCRs were dominant, and they spanned spike. The study sampled repertoires only after the peak T cell response.

Data came from immunoSEQ multiplex PCR; TCRdb stores just in-frame clones and leaves some out. The data show 130,000 to 150,000 clones, 92% seen once. The germline V gene has CDR1 MGHRA and CDR2 YSYEKL. V was pared by 1 base and J by 0 bases, with 7 bases between. This CDR3 has 16 amino acids. Concerning this clone: Its antigen is currently unknown.

The specimen was peripheral blood, collected on day 0 of AZD1222 vaccination. This receptor was taken from an adult in good health. This chain uses TRBV4-1 with TRBJ1-6, with D hard to call. The CDR3 here is CASSQAGSSYNSPLHF. The CDR3 DNA reads TGCGCCAGCAGCCAAGCGGGGAGCTCCTATAATTCACCCCTCCACTTT.